This note documents a single T cell receptor beta chain sequence. As yet, its antigen is unknown. This sample was taken from a study of OX40 agonist ivuxolimab in advanced cancers. Study overall: Patients received ivuxolimab, an intravenous treatment, every 2 weeks at 0.01 to 10 mg/kg. General study results and limits: On average, CD8+ T cells had more expanded clones than CD4+.

The J segment lost 4 bases and the V segment lost 0 bases, leaving 4 bases of the junction unmatched. In germline, CDR1 is LGHNA, CDR2 YNFKEQ. The length of the CDR3 is 16 residues. Baseline was the first blood sampling point, followed by cycle 4 day 1 and cycle 7 day 1. Libraries were prepared by immunoSEQ multiplex PCR; TCRdb keeps only in-frame clonotypes and omits some of them. There are tens of thousands of clones in the sample; almost 85% occur only once, and about 50% lies in the top ten. The gene calls are TRBV4-2 and TRBJ1-2, with 11 nucleotides matching TRBD1. Here the sequenced sample was CD4+ or CD8+ T cells sorted from blood, taken in a trial of the OX40 agonist ivuxolimab. The clonotype comes from an adult with an advanced solid tumor such as melanoma, head and neck, liver or kidney cancer. Here the CDR3 DNA reads TGTGCCAGCAGCCAAGATAGCGGGACAGGGGGCTATGGCTACACCTTC. It encodes CASSQDSGTGGYGYTF.